This record covers a single T cell receptor (beta chain). Its antigen is not known. The sample comes from a study of shared clonotypes between healthy human individuals. General study results and limits: When naive CD4 clonotypes were compared across four donors, approximately 5% were shared.

Splitting of each subset's genomic DNA was done evenly across several immunoSEQ plates. Produced via immunoSEQ multiplex PCR; TCRdb's table is partial and in-frame only. The data hold approximately 2,000,000 clones, with around 93% observed a single time. V trimming: 5 bases; J trimming: 1 base; junction bases outside the gene matches: 13. This CDR3 is built from 18 residues. CDR1 is MDHEN and CDR2 is SYDVKM in the germline V gene. V gene TRBV28 combines with J gene TRBJ1-5, with 8 bases matching TRBD1. Sequencing was performed on naive CD4+ T cells from PBMCs. Described subset: CD45RA+ positively selected. The receptor was isolated from a man between 18 and 35 years old in good health. Some clones in this sample may be carry-over from other donors' samples. CDR3 bases: TGTGCCAGCAGTCGAGGACAGGGAGGAGGTGGAAGCAATCAGCCCCAGCATTTT. Translated: CASSRGQGGGGSNQPQHF.